Each of the 21 T cell receptor beta chains below was sequenced from the same sample in a study of low-dose radiotherapy and immunotherapy resistance in tumors. Time point specified: before trial treatment. With TRAV- and TRBV-specific primers, first-strand cDNA was made, covering the alpha and beta chains. TCR amplification used around 19 PCR cycles, a constant-region primer and a V-primer adapter. Using its own MiXCR run on the reads, TCRdb lists one record per CDR3 protein. The profile shows nearly 95,000 distinct CDR3 sequences, 8% to 10% of them singletons. Sequenced here: PBMCs, sampled before treatment. Receptors originate from a male donor with prostate cancer.

With respect to this clonotype: Just one base apart from a much larger clone, this may be a read error. This chain connects TRBV27 to TRBJ2-3; 7 bases fit TRBD1. The CDR3 has 14 residues. After removal of 4 bases from V and 2 bases from J, the junction contained 3 bases not matched to a gene. In germline, CDR1 is MNHEY, CDR2 SMNVEV (reference sequence). The CDR3 spells CASSSGQFTDTQYF. CDR3 bases: TGTGCCAGCAGTTCGGGACAGTTCACAGATACGCAGTATTTT.

This clonotype has at least ten counts. The chain combines TRBV3-1 with TRBJ2-7; the match to TRBD1 covers 8 bases. V was pared by 4 bases and J by 3 bases, with 5 bases of the junction left unmatched. Germline loops: CDR1 LGHDT, CDR2 YNNKEL (reference sequence). The CDR3 extends over 14 amino acids. CDR3 sequence reads: CASSRRTGSYEQYF. The CDR3 bases are TGTGCCAGCAGCCGCCGGACAGGGAGCTACGAGCAGTACTTC.

This clonotype was counted ten times or more. This chain links TRBV7-9 with TRBJ2-5, with D unresolved. Trimming removed 2 bases from V and 5 bases from J, with 3 bases in between. Germline V gene lookup returns CDR1 SEHNR and CDR2 FQNEAQ (reference sequence). The CDR3 sequence is 11 residues long. CDR3 bases: TGTGCCAGCAGCTTACCGGAGACCCAGTACTTC. It translates to CASSLPETQYF.

This clonotype was detected ten times or more. V is TRBV28 and J is TRBJ2-2; 7 bases map to TRBD1. Looked up from germline, CDR1 is MDHEN and CDR2 is SYDVKM. Losses at the gene ends were 6 bases for V and 2 bases for J; bases not matched to a gene: 6. This CDR3 is built from 15 residues. CDR3 region: CASRPGTVNTGELFF. In DNA form, the CDR3 reads TGTGCCAGCAGGCCCGGGACAGTTAACACCGGGGAGCTGTTTTTT.

This clonotype came up many times. This rearrangement joins TRBV12-3 or TRBV12-4 to TRBJ1-2; no definite D call. The CDR3 covers 14 residues. Trimming shortened V by 6 bases and J by 8 bases, and 19 bases separated the two germline ends. CDR3 in DNA: TGTGCCAGCAGCCCTGTCGAGGTTTTGGGGGGCTACACCTTC. Translation: CASSPVEVLGGYTF.

There are many counts of this clonotype. This sequence joins TRBV18 and TRBJ2-1; 9 positions match TRBD2. This CDR3 region has 15 residues. V was pared by 3 bases and J by 7 bases, with 7 bases of the junction left unmatched. Germline V lookup: CDR1 KGHSH, CDR2 LQKENI. The DNA for the CDR3 is TGTGCCAGCTCACCCTCGACTAGCGGCTCGAATGAGCAGTTCTTC. This codes for CASSPSTSGSNEQFF.

This clonotype was found a few times. The chain joins TRBV20-1 to TRBJ2-5, with TRBD2 identical over 7 bases. The CDR3 extends over 15 amino acids. The V gene's germline CDR1 is DFQATT and CDR2 SNEGSKA (reference sequence). Trimming at V came to 5 bases and at J to 5 bases, leaving 14 bases not matched to a gene. As DNA, the CDR3 is TGCAGTGCTGAAGGCGGACTAGAAAAGAGGGAGACCCAGTACTTC. Its translation: CSAEGGLEKRETQYF.

This clonotype showed up many times. This CDR3 reads CASIAPGQGQYEQYF. In DNA form, the CDR3 reads TGTGCCAGCATAGCTCCGGGACAGGGACAATACGAGCAGTACTTC. The chain joins TRBV28 to TRBJ2-7, with 9 bases that match TRBD1. This CDR3 contains 15 residues. Trimming cost V 7 bases and J 4 bases; bases outside gene matches: 11. The V gene's germline CDR1 is MDHEN and CDR2 SYDVKM.

This clonotype came up a few times. The rearrangement joins TRBV7-2 to TRBJ2-7; 10 bases match TRBD1. The CDR3 runs to 15 residues. The trim removed 5 bases at V and 9 bases at J, leaving 13 bases unmatched. The germline gives CDR1 SGHTA, CDR2 FQGNSA. The CDR3 DNA reads TGTGCCAGCAGCGCCTGGACAGGGGGAGTACAAGTGCAGTACTTC. The encoded protein is CASSAWTGGVQVQYF. The full variable domain, rest sourced from reference TRBV7-2 and TRBJ2-7, is GAGVSQSPSNKVTEKGKDVELRCDPISGHTALYWYRQSLGQGLEFLIYFQGNSAPDKSGLPSDRFSAERTGGSVSTLTIQRTQQEDSAVYLCASSAWTGGVQVQYFGPGTRLTVT.

V gene TRBV10-1 combines with J gene TRBJ1-1; D is uncertain. Trimming took 7 bases from V and 10 from J, leaving 13 bases between them. The CDR3 is made up of 11 amino acids. Per germline, CDR1 WNHNN and CDR2 SYGVQD (reference sequence). The CDR3 DNA is TGCGCCAGCAAGATTTGGCCTATAGCTTTCTTT. Translating it yields CASKIWPIAFF.

This clonotype occurred many times. V usage is TRBV28 and J usage is TRBJ1-2, with D unclear. The CDR3 loop spans 12 amino acids. Germline V gene data show CDR1 as MDHEN and CDR2 as SYDVKM. The germline V and J ends were trimmed by 6 bases and 5 bases, with 10 bases remaining between them. The CDR3 protein is CASSPRAYGYTF. CDR3 DNA sequence: TGTGCCAGCAGCCCGCGGGCGTATGGCTACACCTTC.

This clonotype was seen at least ten times. The gene calls are TRBV7-8 and TRBJ2-7, with D hard to call. The CDR3 totals 16 residues. The germline V and J ends were trimmed by 0 bases and 6 bases, with 18 bases remaining between them. Germline assignment: CDR1 SGHVS and CDR2 FQNEAQ. DNA for the CDR3: TGTGCCAGCAGCTTAGCGTTGACAAATGGGAACCCCGAGCAGTACTTC. This encodes CASSLALTNGNPEQYF.

This clonotype was picked up many times. The V gene is TRBV28, the J gene TRBJ1-4; D gene ambiguous. Looked up from germline, CDR1 is MDHEN and CDR2 is SYDVKM. The CDR3 sequence is 13 residues long. V was trimmed by 6 bases and J by 6 bases, leaving 11 bases between them. The CDR3 DNA reads as TGTGCCAGCAGCCGATATGGCGATGAAAAACTGTTTTTT. Translation: CASSRYGDEKLFF.

The sample holds many counts of this clonotype. The chain uses TRBV10-3 and TRBJ2-3, with 11 bases identical to TRBD2. In germline, CDR1 is ENHRY, CDR2 SYGVKD. V dropped 6 bases and J dropped 0; count of bases not matched to a gene: 5. The CDR3 consists of 16 residues. The CDR3 loop reads CAIRERLAGSTDTQYF. CDR3 sequence (DNA): TGTGCCATCAGGGAAAGACTAGCGGGGAGCACAGATACGCAGTATTTT.

In the case of this clonotype: With only one base between it and a far larger clone, this is likely a read error. J is TRBJ2-5 and V is TRBV27, with unresolved D. CDR3 size: 10 residues. From germline, CDR1 is MNHEY and CDR2 SMNVEV (reference sequence). The CDR3 DNA follows: TGTGCCAGCCGAAGAGAGACCCGGTACTTC. Protein: CASRRETRYF.

This clonotype was found many times. The chain carries TRBV27 and TRBJ1-6; no definite D call. Germline assignment: CDR1 MNHEY and CDR2 SMNVEV (reference sequence). Trimming removed 3 bases at V and 9 bases at J, with 9 bases between. CDR3 size: 13 residues. The CDR3 DNA sequence: TGTGCCAGCAGTTTTTCCGCGGTTTCACCCCTCCACTTT. It translates to CASSFSAVSPLHF.

Ten or more counts support this clonotype. The V call is TRBV20-1, the J call TRBJ2-3, with D perhaps being TRBD1 or TRBD2 (5 bases each). V dropped 0 bases and J dropped 0 bases, with 16 bases sitting between them. The CDR3 runs 17 residues. Per germline, CDR1 DFQATT and CDR2 SNEGSKA (reference sequence). CDR3 loop: CSARDSGPRGSTDTQYF. CDR3 bases: TGCAGTGCTAGAGACTCCGGGCCTCGGGGCAGCACAGATACGCAGTATTTT.

This clonotype was counted many times. The J gene is TRBJ2-5, the V gene TRBV18, with 14 positions matching TRBD2. V lost 8 bases, J lost 6 bases, and 17 bases stayed unmatched. Germline CDR1 and CDR2: KGHSH and LQKENI. CDR3 length: 18 amino acids. For the CDR3, the DNA is TGTGCCAGCCCCCAGAAGATTCCGACTAGCGGGGGGGAAAAGACCCAGTACTTC. This gives the protein CASPQKIPTSGGEKTQYF. Variable domain in full (rest from reference TRBV18 and TRBJ2-5): NAGVMQNPRHLVRRRGQEARLRCSPMKGHSHVYWYRQLPEEGLKFMVYLQKENIIDESGMPKERFSAEFPKEGPSILRIQQVVRGDSAAYFCASPQKIPTSGGEKTQYFGPGTRLLVL.

The sample holds many counts of this clonotype. The chain is built from TRBV6-2 or TRBV6-3 and TRBJ2-5, with 7 positions matching TRBD2. The CDR3 sequence is 14 residues long. Losses at the gene ends were 2 bases for V and 5 bases for J; bases not matched to a gene: 5. Germline V gene data show CDR1 as MNHEY and CDR2 as SVGEGT. CDR3 region: CASSYRGGSETQYF. In DNA, the CDR3 is TGTGCCAGCAGTTACAGGGGAGGGTCGGAGACCCAGTACTTC.

Regarding this clonotype: A read error may explain this, as a much larger clone is one base away. The chain employs TRBV6-5 and TRBJ2-6; D is undetermined. CDR1 and CDR2 from the germline V gene are MNHEY and SVGAGI. This CDR3 has 15 residues. The V end was cut by 6 bases, the J end by 1 base, with 10 bases between. The DNA of the CDR3 is TGTGCCAGCAGAATGATGTCTTCTGGGGCCAACGTCCTGACTTTC. It translates to CASRMMSSGANVLTF.

This clonotype was counted ten times or more. The chain combines TRBV5-5 with TRBJ2-3, with unresolved D. Deletions cut 4 bases from V and 0 bases from J, with 15 bases between. There are 16 residues in the CDR3. CDR1 and CDR2 (germline): SGHKS, YYEKEE (reference sequence). Here the CDR3 DNA reads TGTGCCAGCAGCCGCCGGAGTCAGGCTAGCACAGATACGCAGTATTTT. It encodes CASSRRSQASTDTQYF.